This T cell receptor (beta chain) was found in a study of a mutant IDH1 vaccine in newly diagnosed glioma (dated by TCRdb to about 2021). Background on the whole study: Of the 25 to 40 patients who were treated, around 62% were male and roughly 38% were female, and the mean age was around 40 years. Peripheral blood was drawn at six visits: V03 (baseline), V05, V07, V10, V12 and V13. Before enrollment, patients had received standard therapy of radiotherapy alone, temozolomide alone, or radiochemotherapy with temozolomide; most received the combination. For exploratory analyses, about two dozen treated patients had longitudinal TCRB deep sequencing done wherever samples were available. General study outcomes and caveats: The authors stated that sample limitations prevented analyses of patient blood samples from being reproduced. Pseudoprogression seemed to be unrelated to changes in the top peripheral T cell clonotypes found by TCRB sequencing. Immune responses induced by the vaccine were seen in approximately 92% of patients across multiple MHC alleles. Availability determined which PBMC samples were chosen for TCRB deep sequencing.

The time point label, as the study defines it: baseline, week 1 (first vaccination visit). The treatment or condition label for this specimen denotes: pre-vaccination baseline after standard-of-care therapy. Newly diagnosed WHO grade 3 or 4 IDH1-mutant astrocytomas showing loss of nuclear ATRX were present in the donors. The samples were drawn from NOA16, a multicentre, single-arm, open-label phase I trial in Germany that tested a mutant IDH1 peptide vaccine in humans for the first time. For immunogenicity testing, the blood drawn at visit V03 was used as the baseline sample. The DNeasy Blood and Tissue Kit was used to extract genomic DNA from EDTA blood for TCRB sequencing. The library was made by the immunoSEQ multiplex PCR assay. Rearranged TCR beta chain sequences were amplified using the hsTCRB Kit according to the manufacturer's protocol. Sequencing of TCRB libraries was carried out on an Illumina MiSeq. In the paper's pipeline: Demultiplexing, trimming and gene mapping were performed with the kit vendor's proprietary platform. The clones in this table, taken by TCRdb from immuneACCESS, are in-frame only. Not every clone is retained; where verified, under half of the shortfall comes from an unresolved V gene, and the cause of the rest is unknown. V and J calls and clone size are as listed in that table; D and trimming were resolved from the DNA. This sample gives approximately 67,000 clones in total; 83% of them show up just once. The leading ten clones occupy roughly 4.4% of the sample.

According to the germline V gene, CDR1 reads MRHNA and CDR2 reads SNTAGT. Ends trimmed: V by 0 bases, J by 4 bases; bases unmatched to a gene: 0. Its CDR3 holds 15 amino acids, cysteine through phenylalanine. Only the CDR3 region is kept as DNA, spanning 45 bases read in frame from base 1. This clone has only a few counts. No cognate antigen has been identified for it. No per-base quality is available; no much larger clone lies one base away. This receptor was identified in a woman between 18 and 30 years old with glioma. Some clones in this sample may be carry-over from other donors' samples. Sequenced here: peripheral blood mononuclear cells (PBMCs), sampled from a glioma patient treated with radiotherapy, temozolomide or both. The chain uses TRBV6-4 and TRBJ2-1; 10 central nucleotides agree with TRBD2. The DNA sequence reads TGTGCCAGCAGTGACTCAGCGGGAGGGTACAATGAGCAGTTCTTC. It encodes CASSDSAGGYNEQFF.